These 27 T cell receptor beta chains were sequenced from one sample in a study of shared clonotypes between healthy human individuals. CD8 cells regarded as naive lacked CD45RO, were positively chosen for CCR7, and omitted terminally differentiated effector memory CD45RA+ cells. Here immunoSEQ multiplex PCR was the method, and the copy in TCRdb shows in-frame clones only, minus some. Found here are approximately 1.9 million clones, 85% to 95% of them singletons; the top ten hold around 1.7%. What was sequenced was naive CD8+ T cells from PBMCs. These receptors all stem from a man between 18 and 29 years old in good health. Some clones in this sample may be carry-over from other donors' samples.

This clone has more than one count but fewer than ten. V and J are TRBV2 and TRBJ1-2, with D maybe TRBD1 (6 bases). The germline gives CDR1 SNHLY, CDR2 FYNNEI. Trimming took 6 bases from V and 3 from J, leaving 11 bases between them. This CDR3 comprises 13 residues. The CDR3 region has the DNA TGTGCCAGCAGGAGCCGGACAGACTATGGCTACACCTTC. Translating it yields CASRSRTDYGYTF.

This clone came up a few times. The chain employs TRBV19 and TRBJ1-4; 10 positions match TRBD1. The V gene's germline CDR1 is LNHDA and CDR2 SQIVND (reference sequence). The CDR3 runs 15 residues. V was pared by 3 bases and J by 4 bases, with 2 bases of the junction left unmatched. In DNA, the CDR3 is TGTGCCAGTAGTATCGGGACAGGGGATAATGAAAAACTGTTTTTT. This encodes CASSIGTGDNEKLFF.

This CDR3 is CASSSFAGEKLFF. The DNA of the CDR3 is TGTGCCAGCAGCTCCTTCGCCGGCGAAAAACTGTTTTTT. This chain joins TRBV11-2 and TRBJ1-4; D is unclear. In germline, CDR1 is SGHAT, CDR2 FQNNGV. The CDR3 has 13 residues. Trimming removed 4 bases at V and 8 bases at J, with 11 bases between.

The J gene is TRBJ2-7, the V gene TRBV5-1; D might be TRBD1 (5 bases). The germline V and J ends were trimmed by 1 base and 3 bases, with 14 bases remaining between them. The CDR3 has 15 amino acids. Germline CDR1 and CDR2: SGHRS and YFSETQ. The CDR3 here is CASSLLQGRFYEQYF. The DNA for the CDR3 is TGCGCCAGCAGCTTGCTGCAGGGTCGCTTCTACGAGCAGTACTTC.

CDR3 DNA sequence: TGTGCCAGCAGTGAAGCGCTGCAGGTCGGAGAGACCCAGTACTTC. Protein sequence: CASSEALQVGETQYF. This rearrangement joins TRBV2 to TRBJ2-5; D not resolved. Per germline, CDR1 SNHLY and CDR2 FYNNEI. V was shortened by 0 bases and J by 4 bases, with 12 bases between the two germline ends. The CDR3 loop spans 15 amino acids.

The chain couples TRBV27 to TRBJ2-2; TRBD1 aligns across 9 bases. The CDR3 has 15 amino acids. Germline V gives CDR1 MNHEY, CDR2 SMNVEV (reference sequence). Trimming cost V 4 bases and J 5 bases; bases outside gene matches: 5. The CDR3 loop reads CASSSGTGSTGELFF. For the CDR3, the DNA is TGTGCCAGCAGTTCCGGGACAGGGAGTACCGGGGAGCTGTTTTTT.

V usage is TRBV6-1 and J usage is TRBJ1-1; tentatively, D is TRBD1 (6 bases). The CDR3 length is 15 residues. V was pared by 4 bases and J by 3 bases, with 15 bases between. In germline, CDR1 is MNHNS, CDR2 SASEGT. DNA of the CDR3: TGTGCCAGCAGTGCGGGGGGCGTGAGGGACACTGAAGCTTTCTTT. Amino acids: CASSAGGVRDTEAFF.

The chain couples TRBV5-6 to TRBJ2-1; D possibly uses TRBD1 or TRBD2 (5 bases each). Germline-derived CDR1 and CDR2 are SGHDT and YYEEEE. This CDR3 comprises 16 residues. V dropped 4 bases and J dropped 7 bases, with 21 bases sitting between them. CDR3 loop: CASSPGWAGPWNEQFF. The CDR3, as DNA: TGTGCCAGCAGCCCGGGATGGGCAGGGCCTTGGAATGAGCAGTTCTTC.

The chain couples TRBV6-1 to TRBJ2-1; 8 bases align to TRBD2. The germline V gene has CDR1 MNHNS and CDR2 SASEGT. V was pared by 5 bases and J by 3 bases, with 3 bases of the junction left unmatched. This CDR3 has 14 amino acids. As DNA, the CDR3 is TGTGCCAGCAGTTTAGCGGGAAGCTACAATGAGCAGTTCTTC. It translates to CASSLAGSYNEQFF.

This chain uses TRBV15 with TRBJ2-7; D possibly corresponds to TRBD1 (5 bases). V shed 3 bases and J shed 3 bases, with 12 bases lying between them. This CDR3 spans 14 amino acids. The germline CDR1 and CDR2 sequences are LNHNV and YYDKDF (reference sequence). The CDR3 region has the DNA TGTGCCACCAGCAGCAACAACAGGTTCTACGAGCAGTACTTC. Protein: CATSSNNRFYEQYF.

The chain employs TRBV19 and TRBJ1-1; 9 bases are a match to TRBD1. Germline CDR1 is LNHDA and CDR2 is SQIVND (reference sequence). This CDR3 contains 15 residues. Losses at the gene ends were 5 bases for V and 3 bases for J; bases not matched to a gene: 7. The CDR3 nucleotides are TGTGCCAGTAGTGGAATACGGGACAGGGACACTGAAGCTTTCTTT. Encoded protein: CASSGIRDRDTEAFF.

This clone was recorded only once. The CDR3, as DNA: TGTGCCAGCAGTGAGGGACAGTCGAGCTTGTACGAGCAGTACTTC. Amino acid sequence: CASSEGQSSLYEQYF. The genes are TRBV6-1 and TRBJ2-7; 7 bases are shared with TRBD1. The CDR3 totals 15 residues. Unmatched junction bases numbered 9, after V lost 3 bases and J lost 4 bases. Germline lookup yields CDR1 MNHNS and CDR2 SASEGT.

The chain links TRBV9 to TRBJ2-1; 8 bases are shared with TRBD2. The germline gives CDR1 SGDLS, CDR2 YYNGEE. The length of the CDR3 is 16 residues. V was clipped by 0 bases and J by 4 bases; unmatched bases: 6. CDR3 residues: CASSVGGSGIYNEQFF. Here the CDR3 DNA reads TGTGCCAGCAGCGTAGGAGGTAGCGGGATTTACAATGAGCAGTTCTTC.

This clone showed up just once. The chain is built from TRBV27 and TRBJ1-1; TRBD1 matches 9 bases. CDR1 is MNHEY and CDR2 is SMNVEV in the germline V gene (reference sequence). This CDR3 is built from 15 residues. V was clipped by 5 bases and J by 5 bases; unmatched bases: 9. The CDR3 sequence is CASSPPGQGKTEAFF. In DNA form, the CDR3 reads TGTGCCAGCAGTCCACCGGGACAGGGTAAGACTGAAGCTTTCTTT.

The rearrangement uses TRBV27 and TRBJ1-4; TRBD1 is a possible D gene (5 bases). The CDR3 is 15 amino acids. Trimming pared 7 bases from V and 3 bases from J, leaving 15 bases between. In germline, CDR1 is MNHEY, CDR2 SMNVEV (reference sequence). CDR3 residues: CASTSQGGANEKLFF. The DNA for the CDR3 is TGTGCCAGCACCTCCCAGGGAGGAGCTAATGAAAAACTGTTTTTT. The entire variable domain, with the rest obtained from reference TRBV27 and TRBJ1-4, is as follows: EAQVTQNPRYLITVTGKKLTVTCSQNMNHEYMSWYRQDPGLGLRQIYYSMNVEVTDKGDVPEGYKVSRKEKRNFPLILESPSPNQTSLYFCASTSQGGANEKLFFGSGTQLSVL.

This clone occurred once. This chain joins TRBV5-1 and TRBJ2-4; 7 nucleotides agree with TRBD2. The J segment lost 3 bases and the V segment lost 3 bases, leaving 12 bases of the junction unmatched. The germline V gene has CDR1 SGHRS and CDR2 YFSETQ. The CDR3 runs 17 residues. CDR3 sequence reads: CASSSQREVGGKNIQYF. Here the CDR3 DNA reads TGCGCCAGCAGCTCCCAACGGGAGGTTGGGGGCAAAAACATTCAGTACTTC.

This clone was picked up one time. This rearrangement joins TRBV6-1 to TRBJ2-7; D gene unclear. Germline V gene data show CDR1 as MNHNS and CDR2 as SASEGT. The CDR3 has 13 amino acids. V lost 6 bases to trimming and J lost 5 bases, with 14 bases between them. The CDR3 region has the DNA TGTGCCAGCAGATGGGATGCGATGGACGAGCAGTACTTC. It codes for CASRWDAMDEQYF.

This clone was counted between two and nine times. V is TRBV18 and J is TRBJ1-5; D possibly corresponds to TRBD1 (6 bases). Germline assignment: CDR1 KGHSH and CDR2 LQKENI. This CDR3 has 12 residues. The ends were cut back, 4 bases at V and 15 bases at J, with 16 bases in the middle. The CDR3 nucleotides are TGTGCCAGCTCACTACAGGGAGAAGAGAGGCATTTT. Translation gives CASSLQGEERHF. The full variable domain, rest sourced from reference TRBV18 and TRBJ1-5, is NAGVMQNPRHLVRRRGQEARLRCSPMKGHSHVYWYRQLPEEGLKFMVYLQKENIIDESGMPKERFSAEFPKEGPSILRIQQVVRGDSAAYFCASSLQGEERHFGDGTRLSIL.

Points on this clone: Other DNA sequences in the same sample also yield this CDR3. V is TRBV5-4 and J is TRBJ2-7; 11 bases align to TRBD1. With V trimmed by 4 bases and J by 2 bases, 2 bases remained unmatched. This CDR3 spans 14 amino acids. CDR1 is SGHNT and CDR2 is YYREEE in the germline V gene (reference sequence). The CDR3 is CASSPGQGAYEQYF. CDR3 coding DNA: TGTGCCAGCAGCCCGGGACAGGGGGCCTACGAGCAGTACTTC.

V usage is TRBV7-9 and J usage is TRBJ1-1; no clear D. V gave up 1 base and J gave up 1 base, with 10 bases separating them. In germline, CDR1 is SEHNR, CDR2 FQNEAQ (reference sequence). This CDR3 is 15 amino acids long. The CDR3 is CASSLEGAGNTEAFF. The CDR3 DNA reads as TGTGCCAGCAGCTTAGAAGGAGCAGGGAACACTGAAGCTTTCTTT.

The chain employs TRBV28 and TRBJ2-7; 12 nucleotides match TRBD1. This CDR3 is 15 amino acids long. The V segment lost 6 bases and the J segment 2 bases; nucleotides outside the gene matches: 5. Germline V CDR1 and CDR2: MDHEN, SYDVKM. The CDR3 protein is CASRWDRGHTYEQYF. In DNA, the CDR3 is TGTGCCAGCAGGTGGGACAGGGGGCATACCTACGAGCAGTACTTC.

V and J are TRBV28 and TRBJ2-7; 9 bases agree with TRBD1. The CDR3 consists of 16 residues. Germline-derived CDR1 and CDR2 are MDHEN and SYDVKM. The V segment lost 5 bases and the J segment 3 bases; nucleotides outside the gene matches: 11. The DNA of the CDR3 is TGTGCCAGCAGTCACTCTGGGGGACAGGGACTCTACGAGCAGTACTTC. It specifies CASSHSGGQGLYEQYF.

V and J are TRBV14 and TRBJ2-7, with D maybe TRBD2 (6 bases). V gave up 1 base and J gave up 2 bases, with 15 bases separating them. Germline loops: CDR1 SGHDN, CDR2 FVKESK. The CDR3 consists of 16 residues. The CDR3 bases are TGTGCCAGCAGCCAAGGGGCGGCGACTAGGGCCTACGAGCAGTACTTC. Residues: CASSQGAATRAYEQYF.

The genes are TRBV7-9 and TRBJ1-2, with 7 bases lining up with TRBD1. The CDR3 contains 17 residues. Germline CDR1 is SEHNR and CDR2 is FQNEAQ (reference sequence). Trimming took 5 bases from V and 6 from J; bases not matched to a gene: 18. CDR3 nucleotide sequence: TGTGCCAGCAGCGACCTGACTCCCGAAGGGGGCCCGGATGGCTACACCTTC. Translating it yields CASSDLTPEGGPDGYTF.

The CDR3 loop reads CAWSVGSAYEQYF. For the CDR3, the DNA is TGTGCCTGGAGTGTAGGCAGCGCCTACGAGCAGTACTTC. The chain carries TRBV30 and TRBJ2-7, with D uncertain. Germline-derived CDR1 and CDR2 are GTSNPN and SVGIG (reference sequence). This CDR3 has 13 residues. Deletions cut 0 bases from V and 2 bases from J, with 8 bases between.

V is TRBV11-2 and J is TRBJ2-3; TRBD2 matches at 7 bases. The germline gives CDR1 SGHAT, CDR2 FQNNGV. V gave up 2 bases and J gave up 1 base; unmatched junction bases: 6. The CDR3 is 16 amino acids. The CDR3 DNA sequence: TGTGCCAGCAGCTTACTGGTCCTAGCGGGCACAGATACGCAGTATTTT. Protein sequence: CASSLLVLAGTDTQYF.

Here the CDR3 reads CASSVSGSGYEQYF. The CDR3 nucleotides read TGTGCCAGCAGCGTTAGCGGGAGTGGGTACGAGCAGTACTTC. The chain joins TRBV9 to TRBJ2-7; 9 nucleotides line up with TRBD2. This CDR3 spans 14 amino acids. With V trimmed by 2 bases and J by 4 bases, 4 bases remained unmatched. Germline CDR1 SGDLS, CDR2 YYNGEE.